The clone carrying this T cell receptor beta chain was detected a few times. Its target is not known. The data stem from a study of read filtering for tumor transcriptome and immune sequencing. Overall study results and limits: The sorted CD138-negative fraction was a mixed bone marrow immune population, not purified T cells. Even smaller IR-seq throughput identified most shared clonotypes. IR-seq and RNA-seq agreed better without single-read clonotypes.

Molecular barcoded adaptors covering alpha/delta and beta/gamma chains were used on 400 ng RNA. TCRdb processed the reads anew with MiXCR; each CDR3 protein has one entry. The sample includes tens of thousands of distinct CDR3 sequences, 20% to 25% of them seen just once. Germline V CDR1 and CDR2: MDHEN, SYDVKM. This CDR3 is 15 amino acids long. The J segment lost 2 bases and the V segment lost 3 bases, leaving 4 bases of the junction unmatched. Sequencing was done on a sample of a population of CD138-negative cells sorted from bone marrow. This receptor was taken from a donor over 35 with multiple myeloma. The genes are TRBV28 and TRBJ2-3; 8 bases line up with TRBD2. The CDR3 region has the DNA TGTGCCAGCAGTTTTCAGCGGGGGACCACAGATACGCAGTATTTT. Protein product: CASSFQRGTTDTQYF.